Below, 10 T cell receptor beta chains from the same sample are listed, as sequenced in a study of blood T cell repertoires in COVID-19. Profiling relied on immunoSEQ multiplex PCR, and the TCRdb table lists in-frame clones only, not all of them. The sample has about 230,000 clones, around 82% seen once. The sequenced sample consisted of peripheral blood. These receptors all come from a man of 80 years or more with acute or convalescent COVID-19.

The CDR3 DNA is TGTGCCAGCAGGGAGCGTACCGGTAGCACCATATATTTT. Translating gives CASRERTGSTIYF. This chain uses TRBV6-5 with TRBJ1-3; no firm D call. Trimming removed 6 bases at V and 9 bases at J, with 15 bases between. Germline-derived CDR1 and CDR2 are MNHEY and SVGAGI. This CDR3 contains 13 residues.

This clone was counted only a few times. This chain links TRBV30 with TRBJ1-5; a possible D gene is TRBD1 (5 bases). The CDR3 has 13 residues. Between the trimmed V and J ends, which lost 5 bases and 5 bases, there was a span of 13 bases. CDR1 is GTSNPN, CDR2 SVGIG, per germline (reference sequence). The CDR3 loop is CAWGTFRDQPQHF. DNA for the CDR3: TGTGCCTGGGGGACTTTTCGGGATCAGCCCCAGCATTTT.

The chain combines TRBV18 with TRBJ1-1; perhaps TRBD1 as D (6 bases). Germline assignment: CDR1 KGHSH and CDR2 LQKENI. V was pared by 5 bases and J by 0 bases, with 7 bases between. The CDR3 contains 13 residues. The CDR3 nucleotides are TGTGCCAGCTCAGGGGGCATGAACACTGAAGCTTTCTTT. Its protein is CASSGGMNTEAFF.

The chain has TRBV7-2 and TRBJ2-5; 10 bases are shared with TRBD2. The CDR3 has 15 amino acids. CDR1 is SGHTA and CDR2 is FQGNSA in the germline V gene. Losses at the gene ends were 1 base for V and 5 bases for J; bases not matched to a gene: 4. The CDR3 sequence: CASSLGTSGVETQYF. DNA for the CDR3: TGTGCCAGCAGCTTAGGGACTAGCGGTGTGGAGACCCAGTACTTC.

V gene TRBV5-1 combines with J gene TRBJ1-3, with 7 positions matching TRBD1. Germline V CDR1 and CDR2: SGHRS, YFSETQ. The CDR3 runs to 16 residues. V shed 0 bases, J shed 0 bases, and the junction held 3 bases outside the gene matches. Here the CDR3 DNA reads TGCGCCAGCAGCTTGGGGGGGACAGTCTCTGGAAACACCATATATTTT. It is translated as CASSLGGTVSGNTIYF.

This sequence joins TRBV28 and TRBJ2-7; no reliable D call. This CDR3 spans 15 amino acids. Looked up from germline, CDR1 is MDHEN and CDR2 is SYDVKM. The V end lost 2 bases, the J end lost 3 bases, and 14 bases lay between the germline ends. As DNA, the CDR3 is TGTGCCAGCAGTTTAGCCAGTCCGCTTAACTACGAGCAGTACTTC. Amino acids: CASSLASPLNYEQYF.

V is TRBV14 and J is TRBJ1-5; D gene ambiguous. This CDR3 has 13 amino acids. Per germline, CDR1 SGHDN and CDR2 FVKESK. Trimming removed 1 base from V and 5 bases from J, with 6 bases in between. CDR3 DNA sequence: TGTGCCAGCAGCCAAGCCGGGTATCAGCCCCAGCATTTT. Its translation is CASSQAGYQPQHF.

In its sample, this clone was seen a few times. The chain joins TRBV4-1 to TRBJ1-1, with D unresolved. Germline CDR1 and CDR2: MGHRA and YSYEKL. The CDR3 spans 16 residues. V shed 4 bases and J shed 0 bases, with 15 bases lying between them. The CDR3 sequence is CASSPGYVPMNTEAFF. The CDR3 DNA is TGCGCCAGCAGCCCGGGGTACGTACCCATGAACACTGAAGCTTTCTTT.

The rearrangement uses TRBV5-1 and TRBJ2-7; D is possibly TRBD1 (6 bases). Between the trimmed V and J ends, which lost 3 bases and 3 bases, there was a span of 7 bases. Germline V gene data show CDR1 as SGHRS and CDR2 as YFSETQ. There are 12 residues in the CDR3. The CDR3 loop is CASSSDSYEQYF. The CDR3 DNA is TGCGCCAGCAGCTCGGACAGCTACGAGCAGTACTTC.

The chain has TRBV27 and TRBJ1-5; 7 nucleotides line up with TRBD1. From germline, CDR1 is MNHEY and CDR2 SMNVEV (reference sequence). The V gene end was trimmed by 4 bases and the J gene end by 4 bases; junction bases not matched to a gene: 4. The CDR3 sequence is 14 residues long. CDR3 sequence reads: CASSWTGQNQPQHF. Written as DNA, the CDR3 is TGTGCCAGCAGTTGGACAGGCCAGAATCAGCCCCAGCATTTT.